This TCR beta chain is drawn from a study of CD8 T cells in Susac syndrome. Per germline, CDR1 SGHVS and CDR2 FNYEAQ. V shed 5 bases and J shed 3 bases, with 19 bases lying between them. There are 17 residues in the CDR3. The RNA, 0.5 to 1 ug, was put through reverse transcription using random hexamers. TCRdb ran MiXCR on the immunoSEQ multiplex PCR reads and lists one entry per CDR3 protein. This table has approximately 180,000 distinct CDR3 sequences, about 94% appearing once. TCR beta sequencing covered blood CD8+ and CD4+ T cells. This chain joins TRBV7-6 and TRBJ1-4; D may be TRBD1 (5 bases). This TCR was recovered from a human donor with multiple sclerosis. The source material was CD4+ T cells from PBMCs. The CDR3 DNA is TGTGCCAGCAGCCTCCTTGGGGGACGGTGGGCTAATGAAAAACTGTTTTTT. Amino acids: CASSLLGGRWANEKLFF. Full variable domain (remainder filled in from reference TRBV7-6 and TRBJ1-4): GAGVSQSPRYKVTKRGQDVALRCDPISGHVSLYWYRQALGQGPEFLTYFNYEAQQDKSGLPNDRFSAERPEGSISTLTIQRTEQRDSAMYRCASSLLGGRWANEKLFFGSGTQLSVL.